This T cell receptor beta chain was observed in a study of blood T cell repertoires in COVID-19 (dated by TCRdb to 2020 to 2022). At the level of the whole study: Samples covering the acute and convalescent phases of COVID-19 were provided by collaborators in the United States, Italy and Spain. The prospective study material was composed of cDNA or gDNA derived from T cells, B-cell-depleted T cells, or PBMCs. The dataset comprised deeply sampled blood TCRbeta repertoires from subjects exposed to, actively infected with, or recovered from COVID-19. The repertoires were released in a freely available public database meant as a resource for research on the immune response to SARS-CoV-2. The samples were drawn from the first 160 participants of the ongoing ImmuneRACE study and from 950 to 1,500 subjects provided by 6 global collaborators. Nearly every sample came with metadata listing a de-identified subject ID, COVID-19 status, age in years and sex. Where HLA class I and class II types were available, the types were taken from metadata supplied by the sample provider, not from assay-based typing. General conclusions and limits of the study: Clinical and demographic metadata were provided uncurated, with the amount varying by source and participant.

Of note for this clone: What this receptor recognizes is not known. The sample holds no much larger clone one base away, and base qualities are not on file.

TCRbeta CDR3 regions were amplified from genomic DNA by means of the immunoSEQ Assay, a bias-controlled multiplex PCR. Per the authors' processing: Within the assay, amplification of reference gene primers was used to estimate how many nucleated cells each sample contained. Sequence reads were collapsed and filtered to measure the absolute abundance of every unique TCRbeta CDR3 rearrangement. For each sample, productive Simpson clonality was calculated by taking the square root of Simpson's diversity index across productive rearrangements. What TCRdb holds here is the immuneACCESS table cut down to in-frame rearrangements. Part of the clones is not present; checked against another copy, under half of the missing clones reflect an unresolved V gene, and the others are unexplained. V and J calls and clone size are as listed in that table; D and trimming were resolved from the DNA. Counted in this sample were some 180,000 clones; about 70% of them appeared once. Roughly 8.8% of the sample is in the top ten clones.

Collaborating institutions collected whole blood in K2EDTA tubes following their own protocols. For TCRbeta analysis, collaborators shipped samples in one of three forms: frozen whole blood, isolated PBMCs, or DNA extracted from either of those sample types. The junction shows trimming of 5 bases on V and 5 bases on J, and the gene matches do not reach 11 bases of it. CDR1 and CDR2 were assigned from the germline V gene (reference sequence) as SEHNR and FQNEAQ. Counted from cysteine to phenylalanine, this CDR3 has 16 amino acids. The read is trimmed to its CDR3 DNA, 48 bases read in frame from base 1.

The clonotype originates from a woman aged 50 to 65 with active or convalescent COVID-19. The sequence joins TRBV7-9 to TRBJ2-2; 7 middle bases align to TRBD2. The sample comprised peripheral blood. The CDR3 sequence is CASSPRGGPRTGELFF. The bases read TGTGCCAGCAGCCCCCGCGGGGGACCCCGGACCGGGGAGCTGTTTTTT.